This T cell receptor beta chain appears in the sequencing data of a study of PD-1 blockade in classical Hodgkin lymphoma. Germline trimming cut 5 bases from V and 0 bases from J; bases unmatched to any gene: 2. This CDR3 spans 15 amino acids. The germline gives CDR1 SGHTA, CDR2 FQGNSA. Clones were read by immunoSEQ multiplex PCR, and TCRdb kept only the in-frame ones, dropping some. Here the sample spans some 49,000 clones, roughly 91% being singletons. Noted time point: newly diagnosed, previously untreated cHL patient sample. The chain combines TRBV7-2 with TRBJ1-5; 9 bases match TRBD1. Sequences were obtained from peripheral blood mononuclear cells (PBMCs). The receptor was isolated from a human donor with classical Hodgkin lymphoma. CDR3 nucleotides: TGTGCCAGCAGCGGGACAGGGCTTAGCAATCAGCCCCAGCATTTT. This codes for CASSGTGLSNQPQHF.